A selection of T cell receptor beta chains follows, all from one sample in a study of blood T cell repertoires in COVID-19. This table comes from immunoSEQ multiplex PCR, and its TCRdb copy is limited to in-frame clones, with some not included. The table shows 150,000 to 180,000 clones, with about 85% occurring only once. The specimen sequenced was peripheral blood. Receptors were obtained from a man in his fifties or sixties with COVID-19, enrolled during active disease. Each CDR3 is given with its conserved first and last residue. A D gene is named only where the DNA matches it firmly. Clone size is stated in some rows and not others, as once, few, many or a class when expanded.

CDR3 protein: CASSQVPGGLEGNQPQHF
CDR3 DNA: TGTGCCAGCAGCCAAGTCCCAGGGGGTTTAGAGGGCAATCAGCCCCAGCATTTT
J gene: TRBJ1-5
clone size: NA
V gene: TRBV3-1/TRBV3-2
D gene: TRBD1

CDR3 protein: CASSTGQGTYNEQFF
CDR3 DNA: TGTGCCAGCTCAACCGGACAGGGGACCTACAATGAGCAGTTCTTC
J gene: TRBJ2-1
clone size: once
V gene: TRBV18
D gene: TRBD1

CDR3 protein: CASSVGSGMEGTEAFF
CDR3 DNA: TGTGCCAGCAGCGTAGGGTCAGGTATGGAGGGAACTGAAGCTTTCTTT
J gene: TRBJ1-1
clone size: once
V gene: TRBV9
D gene: NA

CDR3 protein: CASSKGGSTEAFF
CDR3 DNA: TGTGCCAGCTCAAAAGGGGGAAGCACTGAAGCTTTCTTT
J gene: TRBJ1-1
clone size: NA
V gene: TRBV11-3
D gene: NA

CDR3 protein: CASSYSRGGMNTEAFF
CDR3 DNA: TGTGCCAGCAGTTACTCCAGGGGCGGTATGAACACTGAAGCTTTCTTT
J gene: TRBJ1-1
clone size: NA
V gene: TRBV6-5
D gene: NA

CDR3 protein: CASSLWGGKSNYGYTF
CDR3 DNA: TGTGCCAGCAGCTTGTGGGGCGGGAAATCTAACTATGGCTACACCTTC
J gene: TRBJ1-2
clone size: NA
V gene: TRBV5-6
D gene: NA

CDR3 protein: CASSEEAGLGGQYF
CDR3 DNA: TGTGCCAGCAGTGAAGAGGCGGGGTTGGGCGGGCAGTACTTC
J gene: TRBJ2-7
clone size: NA
V gene: TRBV6-1
D gene: NA

CDR3 protein: CASSPRGTVNTEAFF
CDR3 DNA: TGTGCCAGCAGCCCCCGCGGGACCGTGAACACTGAAGCTTTCTTT
J gene: TRBJ1-1
clone size: NA
V gene: TRBV6-2/TRBV6-3
D gene: NA

CDR3 protein: CASSLGAGWETQYF
CDR3 DNA: TGCGCCAGCAGCTTGGGCGCGGGCTGGGAGACCCAGTACTTC
J gene: TRBJ2-5
clone size: NA
V gene: TRBV5-1
D gene: NA

CDR3 protein: CASSPGASSYNEQFF
CDR3 DNA: TGTGCCAGCAGCCCAGGGGCCAGCTCCTACAATGAGCAGTTCTTC
J gene: TRBJ2-1
clone size: NA
V gene: TRBV14
D gene: NA

CDR3 protein: CSASARDHYGYTF
CDR3 DNA: TGCAGTGCTAGTGCCAGGGATCACTATGGCTACACCTTC
J gene: TRBJ1-2
clone size: NA
V gene: TRBV20-1
D gene: NA

CDR3 protein: CASSTGALGQPQHF
CDR3 DNA: TGTGCCAGCAGCACAGGGGCGCTGGGTCAGCCCCAGCATTTT
J gene: TRBJ1-5
clone size: NA
V gene: TRBV2
D gene: TRBD1

CDR3 protein: CASSQYGTGFNQPQHF
CDR3 DNA: TGTGCCAGCAGCCAATATGGGACAGGGTTCAATCAGCCCCAGCATTTT
J gene: TRBJ1-5
clone size: NA
V gene: TRBV5-8
D gene: TRBD1

CDR3 protein: CASSQDFGVGNEKLFF
CDR3 DNA: TGCGCCAGCAGCCAAGATTTCGGGGTAGGGAATGAAAAACTGTTTTTT
J gene: TRBJ1-4
clone size: NA
V gene: TRBV4-3
D gene: NA

CDR3 protein: CASRVAGTGDSPLHF
CDR3 DNA: TGTGCCAGCAGGGTAGCCGGGACAGGGGATTCACCCCTCCACTTT
J gene: TRBJ1-6
clone size: NA
V gene: TRBV2
D gene: TRBD1

CDR3 protein: CASDTEPDYGYTF
CDR3 DNA: TGTGCCAGCGACACCGAACCAGACTATGGCTACACCTTC
J gene: TRBJ1-2
clone size: NA
V gene: TRBV2
D gene: NA

CDR3 protein: CASSHTGQGAQPQFF
CDR3 DNA: TGTGCCAGCTCACACACGGGACAGGGGGCGCAACCGCAGTTCTTC
J gene: TRBJ2-1
clone size: NA
V gene: TRBV18
D gene: TRBD1

CDR3 protein: CASSLRDSTSTDTQYF
CDR3 DNA: TGTGCCAGCAGCTTGCGGGACAGTACTTCCACAGATACGCAGTATTTT
J gene: TRBJ2-3
clone size: NA
V gene: TRBV5-8
D gene: TRBD1

CDR3 protein: CASSIDGPDRRMNTEAFF
CDR3 DNA: TGTGCCAGTAGTATAGATGGCCCGGACAGGCGAATGAACACTGAAGCTTTCTTT
J gene: TRBJ1-1
clone size: NA
V gene: TRBV19
D gene: TRBD1

CDR3 protein: CAWSVQGEKLFF
CDR3 DNA: TGTGCCTGGAGTGTACAGGGTGAAAAACTGTTTTTT
J gene: TRBJ1-4
clone size: NA
V gene: TRBV30
D gene: NA

CDR3 protein: CASSLGGRAFF
CDR3 DNA: TGTGCCAGCAGCTTAGGGGGGAGGGCTTTCTTT
J gene: TRBJ1-1
clone size: NA
V gene: TRBV11-3
D gene: NA

CDR3 protein: CASSPYNQPQHF
CDR3 DNA: TGTGCCAGCAGCCCCTACAATCAGCCCCAGCATTTT
J gene: TRBJ1-5
clone size: NA
V gene: TRBV5-8
D gene: NA

CDR3 protein: CASTPPGFSRQDNSPLHF
CDR3 DNA: TGTGCCAGCACCCCCCCAGGTTTTTCAAGACAAGATAATTCACCCCTCCACTTT
J gene: TRBJ1-6
clone size: NA
V gene: TRBV28
D gene: NA

CDR3 protein: CASSDSEETDTQYF
CDR3 DNA: TGTGCCAGCAGTGACTCGGAGGAGACAGATACGCAGTATTTT
J gene: TRBJ2-3
clone size: medium-sized
V gene: TRBV6-4
D gene: NA

CDR3 protein: CASRGQGLNGYTF
CDR3 DNA: TGTGCCAGCAGGGGACAGGGACTAAACGGCTACACCTTC
J gene: TRBJ1-2
clone size: NA
V gene: TRBV2
D gene: TRBD1

CDR3 protein: CASSLSGQGGWPLHF
CDR3 DNA: TGTGCCAGCAGTTTATCAGGACAGGGTGGATGGCCCCTCCACTTT
J gene: TRBJ1-6
clone size: NA
V gene: TRBV28
D gene: TRBD1

CDR3 protein: CASSPKQGEDTEAFF
CDR3 DNA: TGTGCCAGCAGCCCCAAACAGGGGGAAGACACTGAAGCTTTCTTT
J gene: TRBJ1-1
clone size: NA
V gene: TRBV4-2
D gene: TRBD1

CDR3 protein: CAWRGGAHRRGQETQYF
CDR3 DNA: TGTGCCTGGAGGGGAGGTGCGCACCGGAGGGGCCAAGAGACCCAGTACTTC
J gene: TRBJ2-5
clone size: NA
V gene: TRBV30
D gene: NA

CDR3 protein: CASSSGDRGQWGYTF
CDR3 DNA: TGTGCCAGCAGTTCCGGGGACAGGGGGCAGTGGGGCTACACCTTC
J gene: TRBJ1-2
clone size: NA
V gene: TRBV28
D gene: TRBD1

CDR3 protein: CASSQSLHRGSGTSYEQYF
CDR3 DNA: TGTGCCAGCAGCCAATCACTCCATCGGGGGAGCGGGACCTCCTACGAGCAGTACTTC
J gene: TRBJ2-7
clone size: NA
V gene: TRBV4-2
D gene: TRBD2

CDR3 protein: CASSQGSGINSNEQFF
CDR3 DNA: TGTGCCAGCAGCCAAGGGAGCGGGATAAATAGCAATGAGCAGTTCTTC
J gene: TRBJ2-1
clone size: NA
V gene: TRBV14
D gene: TRBD2

CDR3 protein: CASSSGTGNTNTIYF
CDR3 DNA: TGTGCCAGCAGTTCCGGGACAGGGAATACAAACACCATATATTTT
J gene: TRBJ1-3
clone size: NA
V gene: TRBV7-9
D gene: TRBD1

CDR3 protein: CASSEAKLAGETQYF
CDR3 DNA: TGTGCCAGCAGTGAAGCGAAGCTAGCGGGGGAGACCCAGTACTTC
J gene: TRBJ2-5
clone size: NA
V gene: TRBV2
D gene: TRBD2

CDR3 protein: CASSLEGASGNTIYF
CDR3 DNA: TGTGCCAGCAGCTTGGAGGGGGCTTCTGGAAACACCATATATTTT
J gene: TRBJ1-3
clone size: NA
V gene: TRBV7-9
D gene: TRBD1

CDR3 protein: CATSDSPTDIQYF
CDR3 DNA: TGTGCCACCAGTGATTCCCCCACGGACATTCAGTACTTC
J gene: TRBJ2-4
clone size: NA
V gene: TRBV24-1
D gene: NA

CDR3 protein: CASRGQGGSYEQYF
CDR3 DNA: TGTGCCAGCAGGGGACAGGGGGGATCCTACGAGCAGTACTTC
J gene: TRBJ2-7
clone size: NA
V gene: TRBV25-1
D gene: TRBD1

CDR3 protein: CASSARGVLETQYF
CDR3 DNA: TGTGCCAGCAGCGCGCGGGGTGTGTTGGAGACCCAGTACTTC
J gene: TRBJ2-5
clone size: few
V gene: TRBV7-9
D gene: NA

CDR3 protein: CASSPRTGRYGYTF
CDR3 DNA: TGTGCCAGCAGCCCCCGGACAGGGCGGTACGGCTACACCTTC
J gene: TRBJ1-2
clone size: NA
V gene: TRBV5-4
D gene: TRBD1

CDR3 protein: CASSFLGLAANTGELFF
CDR3 DNA: TGTGCCAGCAGCTTCCTCGGACTAGCGGCGAACACCGGGGAGCTGTTTTTT
J gene: TRBJ2-2
clone size: NA
V gene: TRBV5-6
D gene: TRBD2

CDR3 protein: CASSTPISGRAADTQYF
CDR3 DNA: TGTGCCAGCAGCACCCCCATTAGCGGGAGGGCCGCAGATACGCAGTATTTT
J gene: TRBJ2-3
clone size: NA
V gene: TRBV11-3
D gene: TRBD2

CDR3 protein: CASSPTSGDYNEQFF
CDR3 DNA: TGTGCCAGCAGCCCGACCTCGGGAGACTACAATGAGCAGTTCTTC
J gene: TRBJ2-1
clone size: NA
V gene: TRBV7-3
D gene: NA

CDR3 protein: CASSPAQGQGGSPQHF
CDR3 DNA: TGTGCCAGCTCACCCGCCCAGGGACAGGGGGGATCGCCCCAGCATTTT
J gene: TRBJ1-5
clone size: once
V gene: TRBV18
D gene: TRBD1

CDR3 protein: CASSTGQGLNEQYF
CDR3 DNA: TGCGCCAGCAGCACGGGACAGGGGCTGAACGAGCAGTACTTC
J gene: TRBJ2-7
clone size: NA
V gene: TRBV5-1
D gene: TRBD1

CDR3 protein: CASSQALQAGANVLTF
CDR3 DNA: TGTGCCAGCAGCCAAGCTCTACAGGCTGGGGCCAACGTCCTGACTTTC
J gene: TRBJ2-6
clone size: NA
V gene: TRBV3-1/TRBV3-2
D gene: NA

CDR3 protein: CASSYSGQGVNGYTF
CDR3 DNA: TGTGCCAGCAGTTACTCGGGACAGGGTGTAAATGGCTACACCTTC
J gene: TRBJ1-2
clone size: NA
V gene: TRBV6-2/TRBV6-3
D gene: TRBD1

CDR3 protein: CASSRSRVLGETQYF
CDR3 DNA: TGCGCCAGCAGCCGATCCCGGGTCTTGGGAGAGACCCAGTACTTC
J gene: TRBJ2-5
clone size: NA
V gene: TRBV4-1
D gene: NA

CDR3 protein: CASTPGGGGSPLHF
CDR3 DNA: TGTGCCAGCACTCCTGGCGGGGGCGGTTCACCCCTCCACTTT
J gene: TRBJ1-6
clone size: NA
V gene: TRBV3-1/TRBV3-2
D gene: NA

CDR3 protein: CASSPGTVYEQYF
CDR3 DNA: TGTGCCAGCAGCCCGGGGACTGTCTACGAGCAGTACTTC
J gene: TRBJ2-7
clone size: once
V gene: TRBV5-6
D gene: NA

CDR3 protein: CASSLLGQGAKDSPLHF
CDR3 DNA: TGTGCCAGCAGCTTATTGGGACAGGGGGCAAAGGATTCACCCCTCCACTTT
J gene: TRBJ1-6
clone size: NA
V gene: TRBV7-3
D gene: TRBD1

CDR3 protein: CASSTGTSGGPNTGELFF
CDR3 DNA: TGTGCCAGCAGCACCGGGACTAGCGGGGGCCCGAACACCGGGGAGCTGTTTTTT
J gene: TRBJ2-2
clone size: NA
V gene: TRBV7-2
D gene: TRBD2

CDR3 protein: CASSLPGGYGYTF
CDR3 DNA: TGTGCCAGCAGCCTCCCAGGGGGCTATGGCTACACCTTC
J gene: TRBJ1-2
clone size: NA
V gene: TRBV5-4
D gene: TRBD1

CDR3 protein: CASSQEAGLEQFF
CDR3 DNA: TGCGCCAGCAGCCAAGAGGCAGGGCTTGAGCAGTTCTTC
J gene: TRBJ2-1
clone size: NA
V gene: TRBV4-3
D gene: NA